The next 15 T cell receptor beta chains were all read from a single sample in a study of T cells in women clearing cervical HPV infection. Assay used: immunoSEQ multiplex PCR; TCRdb lists only in-frame clones, some missing. This table lists over 20,000 clones. Sequencing was performed on blood buffy coat. Receptor source: a woman between 18 and 69 years old with a cervical HPV16 infection that either progressed to CIN3+ or cleared (not recorded which).

As to this clone: The CDR3 is cut off 3 residues early in the read; its end comes from the germline J gene. The chain combines TRBV6-1 with TRBJ2-1; TRBD2 matches 9 bases. Trimming at V came to 1 base and at J to 8 bases, leaving 6 bases not matched to a gene. The CDR3 runs to 15 residues. Looked up from germline, CDR1 is MNHNS and CDR2 is SASEGT. The covered CDR3 bases are TGTGCCAGCAGTGAAGGGCGGGGGGGCCCCGATGAG. Its protein is CASSEGRGGPDE. The whole CDR3 protein reads CASSEGRGGPDEQFF.

Concerning this clone itself: The observed sequence ends 3 residues before the CDR3 terminus, with the missing tail filled in from the germline J gene. The chain uses TRBV2 and TRBJ2-1; 8 bases are a match to TRBD1. V lost 5 bases, J lost 8 bases, and 8 bases stayed unmatched. This CDR3 is built from 14 residues. Germline loops: CDR1 SNHLY, CDR2 FYNNEI. Partial CDR3 DNA: TGTGCCAGCAGTTCAGGGCAGACAGGGGATGAG. Translated: CASSSGQTGDE. The entire CDR3 is CASSSGQTGDEQFF.

In regard to this clone: Read data end 3 residues before the CDR3 end; the end is taken from the germline J gene. The V gene is TRBV5-4, the J gene TRBJ2-7; TRBD1 might be the D (6 bases). This CDR3 contains 13 residues. CDR1 is SGHNT, CDR2 YYREEE, per germline (reference sequence). With 0 bases removed from V and 6 bases from J, the gap between germline ends came to 10 bases. CDR3 bases read: TGTGCCAGCAGCTTGGTACAGGGTGGCGAG. Its translation is CASSLVQGGE. The whole CDR3 reads CASSLVQGGEQYF.

Worth noting for this clone: The read gets to within 3 residues of the CDR3 end, and the germline J gene fills in the rest. This sequence joins TRBV5-1 and TRBJ2-1; 8 bases fit TRBD1. V lost 3 bases to trimming and J lost 5 bases; unmatched junction nucleotides: 7. This CDR3 has 15 residues. CDR1 and CDR2 (germline): SGHRS, YFSETQ. The CDR3 loop is CASSSPGQADNEQFF. The covered CDR3 bases are TGCGCCAGCAGCTCACCGGGACAGGCAGACAATGAG.

As for this clone: The sequenced fragment ends 3 residues before the CDR3 boundary, so the rest is inferred from the germline J gene. The chain recombines TRBV2 with TRBJ1-3; TRBD1 matches at 9 bases. The V gene end was trimmed by 5 bases and the J gene end by 3 bases; junction bases not matched to a gene: 2. CDR1 SNHLY and CDR2 FYNNEI come from the germline V gene. The CDR3 length is 14 residues. Partial CDR3 DNA: TGTGCCAGCAGTTCGGACAGGGGTGGAAACACC. Amino acids: CASSSDRGGNT. The whole CDR3 region reads CASSSDRGGNTIYF.

As for this clone: The CDR3 end is not reached by the read, which stops 3 residues before it; the germline J gene fills it in. This sequence joins TRBV7-9 and TRBJ2-3; D may be TRBD1 (5 bases). V was cut by 5 bases and J by 8 bases, with 11 bases left in between. Germline lookup yields CDR1 SEHNR and CDR2 FQNEAQ (reference sequence). The CDR3 is 12 amino acids. The DNA read from the CDR3 is TGTGCCAGCAGCCTCGACAGTTTTACG. Translating it yields CASSLDSFT. The CDR3 in full is CASSLDSFTQYF.

Of note for this clone: The read stops 3 residues short of the end of the CDR3; the missing end is completed from the germline J gene. V usage is TRBV20-1 and J usage is TRBJ1-2; D not resolved. CDR1 is DFQATT and CDR2 is SNEGSKA in the germline V gene (reference sequence). This CDR3 has 12 amino acids. Between the trimmed V and J ends, which lost 0 bases and 3 bases, there was a span of 5 bases. CDR3 residues: CSARDVYYGYTF. The sequenced CDR3 bases are TGCAGTGCTAGAGACGTTTACTATGGC.

Comments on this clone: The CDR3 extends 3 residues past the end of the read, so its final part is completed from the germline J gene. The chain has TRBV7-6 and TRBJ1-1, with 12 bases lining up with TRBD1. This CDR3 has 16 residues. Germline-derived CDR1 and CDR2 are SGHVS and FNYEAQ. The J segment lost 4 bases and the V segment lost 4 bases, leaving 7 bases of the junction unmatched. CDR3 bases read: TGTGCCAGCAGCTCTGGGGACAGGGGGCGGGGCACTGAA. Translating it yields CASSSGDRGRGTE. The entire CDR3 is CASSSGDRGRGTEAFF.

Notes on this clone: The missing CDR3 end, 3 residues past where the read stops, is filled in from the germline J gene. The chain has TRBV2 and TRBJ2-2; a weak D match, TRBD1 (6 bases). CDR3 length: 15 amino acids. From germline, CDR1 is SNHLY and CDR2 FYNNEI. The part of the CDR3 DNA that was read is TGTGCCAGCAGTGAGACCCGACAGGCTTCCGAAAAG. Protein: CASSETRQASEK. Given in full, the CDR3 is CASSETRQASEKLFF.

CDR3 in amino acids: CSVVRGHDYGYTF. The DNA read from the CDR3 is TGCAGCGTTGTTAGGGGTCATGACTATGGC. The V gene is TRBV29-1, the J gene TRBJ1-2, with D possibly TRBD1 on 5 matching bases. The read stops 3 residues short of the end of the CDR3; the missing end is completed from the germline J gene. Per the germline V gene, CDR1 is SQVTM and CDR2 is ANQGSEA. V gave up 4 bases and J gave up 3 bases, with 12 bases separating them. The CDR3 has 13 amino acids.

To note about this clone: The CDR3 end is not reached by the read, which stops 3 residues before it; the germline J gene fills it in. V usage is TRBV19 and J usage is TRBJ2-5; 7 nucleotides align to TRBD1. From germline, CDR1 is LNHDA and CDR2 SQIVND (reference sequence). J gave up 4 bases and V 3 bases, and 2 bases lay outside the gene matches. This CDR3 has 13 amino acids. The DNA read from the CDR3 is TGTGCCAGTAGTATTAGACAGGGAGAGACC. Translating it yields CASSIRQGET. The whole CDR3 sequence is CASSIRQGETQYF.

As for this clone: The read comes to an end 3 residues before the CDR3 does, leaving the germline J gene to fill in the end. The chain joins TRBV7-6 to TRBJ2-3; no firm D call. Germline V lookup: CDR1 SGHVS, CDR2 FNYEAQ. The CDR3 is 14 amino acids. The V end was cut by 5 bases, the J end by 5 bases, with 14 bases between. Incomplete CDR3 DNA: TGTGCCAGCAGCGCGGCTCCCACCGGAGATACG. This encodes CASSAAPTGDT. The full CDR3 protein reads CASSAAPTGDTQYF. The full variable domain, in which reference TRBV7-6 and TRBJ2-3 provide the parts outside the CDR3, is GAGVSQSPRYKVTKRGQDVALRCDPISGHVSLYWYRQALGQGPEFLTYFNYEAQQDKSGLPNDRFSAERPEGSISTLTIQRTEQRDSAMYRCASSAAPTGDTQYFGPGTRLTVL.

Regarding this clone: The CDR3 end lies 3 residues beyond the end of the read and is filled in from the germline J gene. The rearrangement links TRBV19 to TRBJ2-6; 7 positions agree with TRBD1. Germline V gene sequence: CDR1 LNHDA, CDR2 SQIVND (reference sequence). J was trimmed by 0 bases and V by 8 bases; bases with no gene match: 7. The CDR3 loop spans 16 amino acids. The CDR3 sequence is CASEGGAFSGANVLTF. The covered CDR3 bases are TGTGCCAGTGAAGGGGGCGCTTTCTCTGGGGCCAACGTC.

With regard to this clone: The missing CDR3 end, 3 residues past where the read stops, is filled in from the germline J gene. The chain uses TRBV7-8 and TRBJ2-7; tentatively, D is TRBD2 (6 bases). CDR1 is SGHVS, CDR2 FQNEAQ, per germline. Trimming shortened V by 0 bases and J by 5 bases, and 14 bases separated the two germline ends. This CDR3 comprises 15 residues. CDR3 in amino acids: CASSLAGLSPHEQYF. The part of the CDR3 DNA that was read is TGTGCCAGCAGCTTAGCTGGACTAAGTCCACACGAG.

The CDR3 bases that were read are TGTGCCAGCAGCTCCACTCCCCCGGGTGGCACAGATACG. Translation gives CASSSTPPGGTDT. The complete CDR3 sequence is CASSSTPPGGTDTQYF. The chain uses TRBV7-8 and TRBJ2-3; D unresolved. The CDR3 extends 3 residues past the end of the read, so its final part is completed from the germline J gene. Germline CDR1 and CDR2: SGHVS and FQNEAQ. The CDR3 spans 16 residues. Between the trimmed V and J ends, which lost 4 bases and 1 base, there was a span of 15 bases. Full variable domain (outside the CDR3, taken from reference TRBV7-8 and TRBJ2-3): GAGVSQSPRYKVAKRGQDVALRCDPISGHVSLFWYQQALGQGPEFLTYFQNEAQLDKSGLPSDRFFAERPEGSVSTLKIQRTQQEDSAVYLCASSSTPPGGTDTQYFGPGTRLTVL.